Listed below are T cell receptor beta chains from one sample, sequenced in a study of OX40 agonist ivuxolimab in advanced cancers. Assay: immunoSEQ multiplex PCR; the TCRdb copy retains only in-frame clones and omits some. The sample includes 70,000 to 90,000 clones, 65% to 85% of them seen just once. This sample comprised CD4+ or CD8+ T cells sorted from blood, obtained in a trial of the OX40 agonist ivuxolimab. These receptors were taken from an adult with an advanced solid tumor such as melanoma, head and neck, liver or kidney cancer. Both conserved end residues are part of each CDR3. The order of the fields is clone size, V gene, D gene, J gene, CDR3 DNA, CDR3 protein. A D gene is named only where the DNA matches it firmly. Expanded clones are given a class, and other clones once, few, many or no size at all.

abundance: medium-sized
v_gene: TRBV9
d_gene: .
j_gene: TRBJ2-7
CDR3nt: TGTGCCAGCAGCGTAGAGTTAGGGAACGAGCAGTACTTC
CDR3aa: CASSVELGNEQYF

abundance: .
v_gene: TRBV5-1
d_gene: .
j_gene: TRBJ2-5
CDR3nt: TGCGCCAGCAGCTTGCAGGAGACCCAGTACTTC
CDR3aa: CASSLQETQYF

abundance: .
v_gene: TRBV27
d_gene: .
j_gene: TRBJ2-5
CDR3nt: TGTGCCAGCTCAGGGGTATCCTTAGGAGAGACCCAGTACTTC
CDR3aa: CASSGVSLGETQYF

abundance: .
v_gene: TRBV11-3
d_gene: .
j_gene: TRBJ2-7
CDR3nt: TGTGCCAGCAGCTCGGGGGCGAGCTCCTACGAGCAGTACTTC
CDR3aa: CASSSGASSYEQYF

abundance: .
v_gene: TRBV5-6
d_gene: TRBD1
j_gene: TRBJ1-2
CDR3nt: TGTGCCAGCAGCTTATGGGACAGGGTGCAGTATGGCTACACCTTC
CDR3aa: CASSLWDRVQYGYTF

abundance: .
v_gene: TRBV5-1
d_gene: TRBD1
j_gene: TRBJ2-6
CDR3nt: TGCGCCAGCAGCTCGGACAGGAGCTCTGGGGCCAACGTCCTGACTTTC
CDR3aa: CASSSDRSSGANVLTF

abundance: once
v_gene: TRBV7-2
d_gene: TRBD1
j_gene: TRBJ1-6
CDR3nt: TGTGCCAGCAGCTCACTGGGCAGGGGGCAGGGTTCACCCCTCCACTTT
CDR3aa: CASSSLGRGQGSPLHF

abundance: .
v_gene: TRBV10-1
d_gene: .
j_gene: TRBJ1-6
CDR3nt: TGCGCCAGCAGTGAGTCGGGGTATTCACCCCTCCACTTT
CDR3aa: CASSESGYSPLHF

abundance: .
v_gene: TRBV5-4
d_gene: TRBD2
j_gene: TRBJ2-1
CDR3nt: TGTGCCGCTTCCGTCGGGACTAGCGGGAGTGTCTCCTACAATGAGCAGTTCTTC
CDR3aa: CAASVGTSGSVSYNEQFF

abundance: once
v_gene: TRBV18
d_gene: .
j_gene: TRBJ2-7
CDR3nt: TGTGCCAGCTCCCCGACTAGAGTCGAGCAGTACTTC
CDR3aa: CASSPTRVEQYF

abundance: .
v_gene: TRBV11-3
d_gene: TRBD1
j_gene: TRBJ1-1
CDR3nt: TGTGCCAGCAGCTTAGACTCCACCGGGACAGGGACAATGAACACTGAAGCTTTCTTT
CDR3aa: CASSLDSTGTGTMNTEAFF

abundance: .
v_gene: TRBV7-2
d_gene: .
j_gene: TRBJ2-6
CDR3nt: TGTGCCAGCAGTGTAAGCTCTGGGGCCAACGTCCTGACTTTC
CDR3aa: CASSVSSGANVLTF

abundance: .
v_gene: TRBV7-9
d_gene: .
j_gene: TRBJ1-1
CDR3nt: TGTGCCAGCAGCTTGGCCGGGACCTGGAACACTGAAGCTTTCTTT
CDR3aa: CASSLAGTWNTEAFF

abundance: .
v_gene: TRBV5-5
d_gene: .
j_gene: TRBJ1-1
CDR3nt: TGTGCCAGCAGCTTTTGGACGGCGAACACTGAAGCTTTCTTT
CDR3aa: CASSFWTANTEAFF

abundance: .
v_gene: TRBV11-1
d_gene: .
j_gene: TRBJ2-3
CDR3nt: TGTGCCAGCAGCTCACAGGGTGCGGCAGATACGCAGTATTTT
CDR3aa: CASSSQGAADTQYF

abundance: .
v_gene: TRBV14
d_gene: .
j_gene: TRBJ2-6
CDR3nt: TGTGCCAGCAGCCAAGTAACGAGCTCTGGGGCCAACGTCCTGACTTTC
CDR3aa: CASSQVTSSGANVLTF

abundance: .
v_gene: TRBV9
d_gene: .
j_gene: TRBJ2-2
CDR3nt: TGTGCCAGCATGAGGAACACCGGGGAGCTGTTTTTT
CDR3aa: CASMRNTGELFF

abundance: .
v_gene: TRBV4-3
d_gene: TRBD2
j_gene: TRBJ2-3
CDR3nt: TGCGCCAGCAGCCAAGATATCCTAGCGGCACTTTCCGGGGGGACAGATACGCAGTATTTT
CDR3aa: CASSQDILAALSGGTDTQYF

abundance: .
v_gene: TRBV5-1
d_gene: .
j_gene: TRBJ1-1
CDR3nt: TGCGCCAGCAGCTCAGGGGTGGGGAACACTGAAGCTTTCTTT
CDR3aa: CASSSGVGNTEAFF

abundance: .
v_gene: TRBV7-8
d_gene: TRBD1
j_gene: TRBJ2-6
CDR3nt: TGTGCCAGCAGCCTCCGGGACAGGGGAGCCAACGTCCTGACTTTC
CDR3aa: CASSLRDRGANVLTF

abundance: once
v_gene: TRBV5-1
d_gene: .
j_gene: TRBJ1-4
CDR3nt: TGCGCCAGCAGCTTGGTTTCGGCAGGGGCAGCTAATGAAAAACTGTTTTTT
CDR3aa: CASSLVSAGAANEKLFF

abundance: .
v_gene: TRBV10-3
d_gene: TRBD2
j_gene: TRBJ2-1
CDR3nt: TGTGCCATCAGTGAGGCCGGGTGGGCCCCCGGGAGGGCCACAAGTCGACAAGACAATGAGCAGTTCTTC
CDR3aa: CAISEAGWAPGRATSRQDNEQFF

abundance: .
v_gene: TRBV7-9
d_gene: .
j_gene: TRBJ2-1
CDR3nt: TGTGCCAGCAGCCTCTCGGGATCGCCTGAGACTAGAAAGCAGTTCTTC
CDR3aa: CASSLSGSPETRKQFF

abundance: .
v_gene: TRBV9
d_gene: TRBD2
j_gene: TRBJ2-2
CDR3nt: TGTGCCAGCAGCGTAGAGTGGCTAGCGGTGAACACCGGGGAGCTGTTTTTT
CDR3aa: CASSVEWLAVNTGELFF

abundance: .
v_gene: TRBV14
d_gene: .
j_gene: TRBJ2-1
CDR3nt: TGTGCCAGCAGCCAACTGCCCGTGTGGCAGTTCTTC
CDR3aa: CASSQLPVWQFF

abundance: .
v_gene: TRBV2
d_gene: TRBD2
j_gene: TRBJ2-5
CDR3nt: TGTGCCAGCAGTGCTGCGGGAGGGATGGAGACCCAGTACTTC
CDR3aa: CASSAAGGMETQYF

abundance: .
v_gene: TRBV6-5
d_gene: .
j_gene: TRBJ2-7
CDR3nt: TGTGCCAGCAGGCGAACCAGCGGAGAGGCCCTGTACTTC
CDR3aa: CASRRTSGEALYF

abundance: .
v_gene: TRBV5-1
d_gene: TRBD2
j_gene: TRBJ2-3
CDR3nt: TGCGCCAGCAGCTTGCGACGGGAGGGGACAGATACGCAGTATTTT
CDR3aa: CASSLRREGTDTQYF

abundance: .
v_gene: TRBV19
d_gene: .
j_gene: TRBJ2-7
CDR3nt: TGTGCCAGTAGTATCGGGCCCTCCTACGAGCAGTACTTC
CDR3aa: CASSIGPSYEQYF

abundance: .
v_gene: TRBV30
d_gene: TRBD2
j_gene: TRBJ2-3
CDR3nt: TGTGCCCAGGGACTAGACTCCTCTACGCAGTATTTT
CDR3aa: CAQGLDSSTQYF

abundance: .
v_gene: TRBV5-3
d_gene: .
j_gene: TRBJ1-3
CDR3nt: TGTGCCAGAAGCTTGGGAACAGGAGGAAACACCATATATTTT
CDR3aa: CARSLGTGGNTIYF

abundance: .
v_gene: TRBV5-4
d_gene: .
j_gene: TRBJ2-1
CDR3nt: TGTGCCAGCAGCTCTAGCAAGTCCCTCTTTGAGGAGCAGTTCTTC
CDR3aa: CASSSSKSLFEEQFF

abundance: few
v_gene: TRBV20-1
d_gene: .
j_gene: TRBJ1-2
CDR3nt: TGCAGTGCTAGAGAGGGCTATGGCTACACCTTC
CDR3aa: CSAREGYGYTF

abundance: .
v_gene: TRBV27
d_gene: TRBD1
j_gene: TRBJ1-1
CDR3nt: TGTGCCAGCAGTTCGAGACAGGGAATTCGGAACACTGAAGCTTTCTTT
CDR3aa: CASSSRQGIRNTEAFF

abundance: .
v_gene: TRBV7-7
d_gene: .
j_gene: TRBJ2-7
CDR3nt: TGTGCTAGCAGCTTACCATCCCGGGCCCAACTGGGGCAGTACTTC
CDR3aa: CASSLPSRAQLGQYF

abundance: .
v_gene: TRBV5-1
d_gene: TRBD1
j_gene: TRBJ2-2
CDR3nt: TGCGCCAGCAGCTTGGGTCCTCAGGGGGACACCGGGGAGCTGTTTTTT
CDR3aa: CASSLGPQGDTGELFF

abundance: .
v_gene: TRBV9
d_gene: TRBD2
j_gene: TRBJ2-7
CDR3nt: TGTGCCAGCGGGAGGGTGGCGGGGCCCTCCTACGAGCAGTACTTC
CDR3aa: CASGRVAGPSYEQYF

abundance: few
v_gene: TRBV7-2
d_gene: .
j_gene: TRBJ1-5
CDR3nt: TGTGCCAGCAGCTTAGAACACGCGAATCAGCCCCAGCATTTT
CDR3aa: CASSLEHANQPQHF

abundance: few
v_gene: TRBV29-1
d_gene: TRBD1
j_gene: TRBJ2-7
CDR3nt: TGCAGCGTACGGAACAGGGGGCAATACGAGCAGTACTTC
CDR3aa: CSVRNRGQYEQYF

abundance: .
v_gene: TRBV28
d_gene: TRBD1
j_gene: TRBJ2-1
CDR3nt: TGTGCCAGCAGAAAGACAGGGACCTACAATGAGCAGTTCTTC
CDR3aa: CASRKTGTYNEQFF

abundance: .
v_gene: TRBV30
d_gene: .
j_gene: TRBJ1-1
CDR3nt: TGTGCCTGGAGTTGGGGGGGGCAGTTGAACACTGAAGCTTTCTTT
CDR3aa: CAWSWGGQLNTEAFF

abundance: .
v_gene: TRBV5-1
d_gene: TRBD2
j_gene: TRBJ2-2
CDR3nt: TGCGCCAGCAGCTTGGCCCTCGGACTAGCGGGGTCGAACACCGGGGAGCTGTTTTTT
CDR3aa: CASSLALGLAGSNTGELFF

abundance: few
v_gene: TRBV19
d_gene: .
j_gene: TRBJ1-4
CDR3nt: TGTGCCAGTAGTATTAGACCCGGAGGAAAGGAAAAACTGTTTTTT
CDR3aa: CASSIRPGGKEKLFF

abundance: .
v_gene: TRBV19
d_gene: .
j_gene: TRBJ1-2
CDR3nt: TGTGCCAGTAGATTATCTCAGGGTAACTATGGCTACACCTTC
CDR3aa: CASRLSQGNYGYTF

abundance: .
v_gene: TRBV6-5
d_gene: TRBD1
j_gene: TRBJ1-3
CDR3nt: TGTGCCAGCAGTTCCTACAGGGGATCTGGAAACACCATATATTTT
CDR3aa: CASSSYRGSGNTIYF

abundance: few
v_gene: TRBV9
d_gene: .
j_gene: TRBJ1-1
CDR3nt: TGTGCCAGCAGCGTAACCGTTGAGGGTGAAGCTTTCTTT
CDR3aa: CASSVTVEGEAFF

abundance: .
v_gene: TRBV7-6
d_gene: .
j_gene: TRBJ1-1
CDR3nt: TGTGCCAGCAGCACGCTTGGTCAGGGGCGCCCGAGAGCTTTCTTT
CDR3aa: CASSTLGQGRPRAFF

abundance: .
v_gene: TRBV13
d_gene: .
j_gene: TRBJ2-3
CDR3nt: TGTGCCAGCAGCCCGCGTCGGGGGAGCGGTAGGCCAGATACGCAGTATTTT
CDR3aa: CASSPRRGSGRPDTQYF

abundance: .
v_gene: TRBV19
d_gene: .
j_gene: TRBJ2-1
CDR3nt: TGTGCCAGCCGGGGTGACTACAATGAGCAGTTCTTC
CDR3aa: CASRGDYNEQFF

abundance: .
v_gene: TRBV5-4
d_gene: TRBD1
j_gene: TRBJ2-1
CDR3nt: TGTGCCAGCAGCGCCGGAGACAGGGGGCAGTTCTTC
CDR3aa: CASSAGDRGQFF

abundance: .
v_gene: TRBV7-9
d_gene: TRBD2
j_gene: TRBJ2-7
CDR3nt: TGTGCCAGCAGCCGGGCCGGCGGGAGGGAGCAGTACTTC
CDR3aa: CASSRAGGREQYF

abundance: .
v_gene: TRBV6-5
d_gene: .
j_gene: TRBJ2-5
CDR3nt: TGTGCCAGCAGCGGCCTCTCCTCAGGGAAGGAGACCCAGTACTTC
CDR3aa: CASSGLSSGKETQYF